This TCR beta chain was captured by sequencing in a study of monozygotic twins with inflammatory bowel disease. Each of the TCR libraries took around 3.5 ug of total RNA. With the 5' RACE reads reprocessed, TCRdb shows one record per CDR3 protein and no DNA. This table holds about 99,000 distinct CDR3 sequences. A word on this clonotype: The antigen is not known.

Notes on the study in general: Data gave no support to a single strong signal or clonotype associated with IBD.

Total RNA isolation used whole blood (no T cell sorting was performed). Per germline, CDR1 SEHNR and CDR2 FQNEAQ (reference sequence). The CDR3 runs 12 residues. The TCR was taken from a human donor with ulcerative colitis or Crohn's disease, or a healthy co-twin of an affected twin (not recorded which). Material: blood. V gene TRBV7-9 combines with J gene TRBJ2-7; TCRdb proposes TRBD2, but this gene call is untestable without DNA. CDR3 region: CASSSLPYEQYF.